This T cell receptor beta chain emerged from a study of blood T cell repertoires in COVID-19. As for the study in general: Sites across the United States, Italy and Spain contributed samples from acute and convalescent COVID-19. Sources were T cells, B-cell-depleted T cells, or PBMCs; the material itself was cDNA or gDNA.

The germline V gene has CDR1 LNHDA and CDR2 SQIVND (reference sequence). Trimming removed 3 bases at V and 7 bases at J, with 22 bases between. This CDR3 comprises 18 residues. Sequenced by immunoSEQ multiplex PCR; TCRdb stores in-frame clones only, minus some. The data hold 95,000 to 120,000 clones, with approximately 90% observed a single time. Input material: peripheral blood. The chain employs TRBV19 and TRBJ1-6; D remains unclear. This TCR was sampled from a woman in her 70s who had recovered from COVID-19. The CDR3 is CASSITSHTAGRNSPLHF. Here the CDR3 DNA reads TGTGCCAGTAGTATCACCTCCCACACAGCCGGTCGAAATTCACCCCTCCACTTT.